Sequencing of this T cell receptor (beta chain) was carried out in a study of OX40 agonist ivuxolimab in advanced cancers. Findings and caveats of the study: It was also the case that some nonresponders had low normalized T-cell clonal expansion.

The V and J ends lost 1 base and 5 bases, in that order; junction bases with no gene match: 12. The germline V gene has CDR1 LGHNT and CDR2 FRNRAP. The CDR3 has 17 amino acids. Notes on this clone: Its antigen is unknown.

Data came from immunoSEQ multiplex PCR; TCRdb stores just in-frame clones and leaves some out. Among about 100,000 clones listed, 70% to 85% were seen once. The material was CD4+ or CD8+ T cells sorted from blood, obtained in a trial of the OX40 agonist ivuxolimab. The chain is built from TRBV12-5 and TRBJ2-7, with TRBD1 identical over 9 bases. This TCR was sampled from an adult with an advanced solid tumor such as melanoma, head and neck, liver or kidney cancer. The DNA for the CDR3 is TGTGCTAGTGGTTTGGCCCAACCGACAGGGGGAATACACGAGCAGTACTTC. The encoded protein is CASGLAQPTGGIHEQYF.